This T cell receptor (beta chain) comes out of a study of cytomegalovirus exposure and HLA in healthy donors. Findings of the study overall: A missense variant in DCLRE1C was later tied to TCR beta V- and J-gene trimming. Rates of TCR association differed by HLA locus in a later analysis, with DRB1 highest and HLA-C lowest.

Germline V gives CDR1 SEHNR, CDR2 FQNEAQ (reference sequence). The length of the CDR3 is 14 residues. Trimming shortened V by 2 bases and J by 2 bases, and 10 bases separated the two germline ends. On this clone: Its antigen is undetermined.

PCR used 60 Vbeta primers and 13 Jbeta primers. Assay used: immunoSEQ multiplex PCR; TCRdb lists only in-frame clones, some missing. The sample includes 85,000 to 120,000 clones, approximately 64% seen only once; the top ten take over 4%. The sequence came from a human donor in good health. Specimen: PBMCs. The V gene is TRBV7-9, the J gene TRBJ2-7; maybe TRBD1 (6 bases). The DNA of the CDR3 is TGTGCCAGCAGCTTACAGGGGAACGCCTACGAGCAGTACTTC. Encoded protein: CASSLQGNAYEQYF.